These T cell receptor beta chains were read from a single sample in a study of blood T cell repertoires in COVID-19. The table came from immunoSEQ multiplex PCR; TCRdb's copy has only in-frame clones and leaves some out. Found here are 170,000 or so clones, 80% of them singletons; the top ten hold about 6.5%. The specimen sequenced was peripheral blood. The receptors come from a man in his 70s with active or convalescent COVID-19. CDR3s include the opening cysteine and the closing phenylalanine or tryptophan. Fields, in order: clone size, J gene, D gene, V gene, CDR3 DNA, CDR3 protein. The D gene is left open where the match is weak. Clone size is not always given. Where it is, it says once, few, many or a class for expanded clones.

abundance: .
j_gene: TRBJ2-5
d_gene: TRBD2
v_gene: TRBV29-1
CDR3nt: TGCAGCGTTGTGGGGGGGTTTAAGACCCAGTACTTC
CDR3aa: CSVVGGFKTQYF

abundance: .
j_gene: TRBJ2-1
d_gene: TRBD2
v_gene: TRBV4-3
CDR3nt: TGCGCCAGCAGCCCCTCCTTAGCTAGCGGGGGGGGGCAGCGCGATGAGCAGTTCTTC
CDR3aa: CASSPSLASGGGQRDEQFF

abundance: .
j_gene: TRBJ2-7
d_gene: TRBD2
v_gene: TRBV5-1
CDR3nt: TGCGCCAGCAGCTTGGCTATAGGACTAGCTTACGAGCAGTACTTC
CDR3aa: CASSLAIGLAYEQYF

abundance: .
j_gene: TRBJ2-7
d_gene: TRBD2
v_gene: TRBV12-5
CDR3nt: TGTGCTAGTGGTTTGGTGCGGGGGGCTAGCGGGACCCCGGCATACGAGCAGTACTTC
CDR3aa: CASGLVRGASGTPAYEQYF

abundance: .
j_gene: TRBJ1-2
d_gene: .
v_gene: TRBV20-1
CDR3nt: TGCAGTGCTGTAATTAACTATGGCTACACCTTC
CDR3aa: CSAVINYGYTF

abundance: .
j_gene: TRBJ2-7
d_gene: TRBD2
v_gene: TRBV11-2
CDR3nt: TGTGCCAGCAGCGCCCGGGGACTACCCTCCTACGAGCAGTACTTC
CDR3aa: CASSARGLPSYEQYF

abundance: .
j_gene: TRBJ2-1
d_gene: TRBD2
v_gene: TRBV7-9
CDR3nt: TGTGCCAGCAGCCCTAGGACTAGCGGAAGCTCCTACAATGAGCAGTTCTTC
CDR3aa: CASSPRTSGSSYNEQFF

abundance: .
j_gene: TRBJ2-5
d_gene: TRBD1
v_gene: TRBV5-1
CDR3nt: TGCGCCAGCAGCTCAGGATCCGGGACAGGGGGCAAGACCCAGTACTTC
CDR3aa: CASSSGSGTGGKTQYF

abundance: few
j_gene: TRBJ1-4
d_gene: .
v_gene: TRBV5-1
CDR3nt: TGCGCCAGCAGCCCTCTCCCGACGGACAGAAATGAAAAACTGTTTTTT
CDR3aa: CASSPLPTDRNEKLFF

abundance: once
j_gene: TRBJ1-1
d_gene: .
v_gene: TRBV18
CDR3nt: TGTGCCAGCTCACCAGTATCGAACACTGAAGCTTTCTTT
CDR3aa: CASSPVSNTEAFF

abundance: .
j_gene: TRBJ2-6
d_gene: .
v_gene: TRBV6-6
CDR3nt: TGTGCCAGCAGTCCTTCTAGGTACTCTGGGGCCAACGTCCTGACTTTC
CDR3aa: CASSPSRYSGANVLTF

abundance: .
j_gene: TRBJ1-2
d_gene: .
v_gene: TRBV9
CDR3nt: TGTGCCAGCAGCGTTACGGACAATCTACGGAGCTACACCTTC
CDR3aa: CASSVTDNLRSYTF

abundance: .
j_gene: TRBJ2-5
d_gene: .
v_gene: TRBV5-1
CDR3nt: TGCGCCAGCTACCCCGGGACGAGGGGGGGAGAGACCCAGTACTTC
CDR3aa: CASYPGTRGGETQYF

abundance: .
j_gene: TRBJ2-7
d_gene: TRBD1
v_gene: TRBV4-3
CDR3nt: TGCGCCAGCAGACCATACGTGACAGGGAAAAATTCCGAGCAGTACTTC
CDR3aa: CASRPYVTGKNSEQYF

abundance: .
j_gene: TRBJ2-1
d_gene: .
v_gene: TRBV11-2
CDR3nt: TGTGCCAGCAGCTGGGGACTGGGGCAAAGGAATGAGCAGTTCTTC
CDR3aa: CASSWGLGQRNEQFF

abundance: .
j_gene: TRBJ2-1
d_gene: TRBD2
v_gene: TRBV4-3
CDR3nt: TGCGCCAGCAGCCTTGGGACTAGTGCTGACCCTGAGCAGTTCTTC
CDR3aa: CASSLGTSADPEQFF

abundance: .
j_gene: TRBJ2-2
d_gene: TRBD1
v_gene: TRBV19
CDR3nt: TGTGCCAGTAACTCCCCAGGGGGCCCCAGGGTCGGGGAGCTGTTTTTT
CDR3aa: CASNSPGGPRVGELFF

abundance: .
j_gene: TRBJ2-1
d_gene: .
v_gene: TRBV3-1/TRBV3-2
CDR3nt: TGTGCCAGCAGCCACCCTGAACGAGGGAATGAGCAGTTCTTC
CDR3aa: CASSHPERGNEQFF

abundance: .
j_gene: TRBJ1-2
d_gene: .
v_gene: TRBV28
CDR3nt: TGTGCCAGCAGCCGAGGGACAACTACCTCCTATGGCTACACCTTC
CDR3aa: CASSRGTTTSYGYTF

abundance: .
j_gene: TRBJ1-1
d_gene: TRBD1
v_gene: TRBV9
CDR3nt: TGTGCCAGCAGCGTGGGGACAGCGAACACTGAAGCTTTCTTT
CDR3aa: CASSVGTANTEAFF

abundance: .
j_gene: TRBJ1-2
d_gene: TRBD1
v_gene: TRBV9
CDR3nt: TGTGCCAGCAGCGCCCCCGGGACAGGCTATGGCTACACCTTC
CDR3aa: CASSAPGTGYGYTF

abundance: .
j_gene: TRBJ2-5
d_gene: TRBD1
v_gene: TRBV3-1/TRBV3-2
CDR3nt: TGTGCCAGCAGCCAAGGGGGGACAGACCAAGAGACCCAGTACTTC
CDR3aa: CASSQGGTDQETQYF

abundance: .
j_gene: TRBJ1-2
d_gene: .
v_gene: TRBV18
CDR3nt: TGTGCCAGCTCACCACCGTGGAGGGGATACTATGGCTACACCTTC
CDR3aa: CASSPPWRGYYGYTF

abundance: .
j_gene: TRBJ2-3
d_gene: .
v_gene: TRBV3-1/TRBV3-2
CDR3nt: TGTGCCAGCAGCCCCCCAGGCACAGATACGCAGTATTTT
CDR3aa: CASSPPGTDTQYF

abundance: once
j_gene: TRBJ2-2
d_gene: .
v_gene: TRBV4-3
CDR3nt: TGCGCCAGCAGCCAAGAAACCGGGACTCGGGAGCTGTTTTTT
CDR3aa: CASSQETGTRELFF

abundance: .
j_gene: TRBJ2-7
d_gene: TRBD2
v_gene: TRBV2
CDR3nt: TGTGCCAGCAGTGAAAGACTAGCAGACTACGAGCAGTACTTC
CDR3aa: CASSERLADYEQYF

abundance: .
j_gene: TRBJ1-6
d_gene: TRBD1
v_gene: TRBV4-1
CDR3nt: TGCGCCAGCAGCCAGGGACAGGGGGATTCACCCCTCCACTTT
CDR3aa: CASSQGQGDSPLHF

abundance: .
j_gene: TRBJ2-7
d_gene: .
v_gene: TRBV27
CDR3nt: TGTGCCAGCAGTAAAAATACCTACGAGCAGTACTTC
CDR3aa: CASSKNTYEQYF

abundance: .
j_gene: TRBJ2-7
d_gene: TRBD1
v_gene: TRBV5-1
CDR3nt: TGCGCCAGCAGCCCCACAGGGGTCTACGAGCAGTACTTC
CDR3aa: CASSPTGVYEQYF

abundance: .
j_gene: TRBJ1-2
d_gene: .
v_gene: TRBV5-1
CDR3nt: TGCGCCAGCAGCTTGGGCCCTATGGTTTGGACAGACTATGGCTACACCTTC
CDR3aa: CASSLGPMVWTDYGYTF

abundance: .
j_gene: TRBJ1-2
d_gene: TRBD1
v_gene: TRBV7-2
CDR3nt: TGTGCCAGCAGCTTAGGTGGGACAGGGGGTTATGGCTACACCTTC
CDR3aa: CASSLGGTGGYGYTF

abundance: .
j_gene: TRBJ2-1
d_gene: TRBD2
v_gene: TRBV5-5
CDR3nt: TGTGCCAGCAGCATCTTGACTAGCCCAGAGCAGTTCTTC
CDR3aa: CASSILTSPEQFF

abundance: .
j_gene: TRBJ2-7
d_gene: TRBD1
v_gene: TRBV7-8
CDR3nt: TGTGCCAGCAGCTTAGGTGGCAGGGGGAACTACGAGCAGTACTTC
CDR3aa: CASSLGGRGNYEQYF

abundance: once
j_gene: TRBJ1-2
d_gene: .
v_gene: TRBV5-1
CDR3nt: TGCGCCAGCAGCTTAGAACAGGCTAGCTACACCTTC
CDR3aa: CASSLEQASYTF

abundance: many
j_gene: TRBJ1-4
d_gene: .
v_gene: TRBV3-1/TRBV3-2
CDR3nt: TGTGCCAGCAGCCAATCCCCCCAGGGGAAAGCTAATGAAAAACTGTTTTTT
CDR3aa: CASSQSPQGKANEKLFF

abundance: few
j_gene: TRBJ1-1
d_gene: .
v_gene: TRBV7-9
CDR3nt: TGTGCCAGCAGCCTGATAGCTTCGAGCACTGAAGCTTTCTTT
CDR3aa: CASSLIASSTEAFF

abundance: .
j_gene: TRBJ1-1
d_gene: .
v_gene: TRBV7-9
CDR3nt: TGTGCCAGTAGTCGTATCAGCGGGGGGAATGGTGCTGAAGCTTTCTTT
CDR3aa: CASSRISGGNGAEAFF

abundance: .
j_gene: TRBJ1-2
d_gene: TRBD1
v_gene: TRBV7-8
CDR3nt: TGTGCCAGCAGCGTACGACAGGGGTCATATGGCTACACCTTC
CDR3aa: CASSVRQGSYGYTF

abundance: .
j_gene: TRBJ2-1
d_gene: .
v_gene: TRBV11-1
CDR3nt: TGTGCCAGCAGCCGAGGCCCCCAGCGATATGAGCAGTTCTTC
CDR3aa: CASSRGPQRYEQFF

abundance: .
j_gene: TRBJ2-5
d_gene: .
v_gene: TRBV21-1
CDR3nt: TGTGCCAGCAGCACCCGGGAGACCCAGTACTTC
CDR3aa: CASSTRETQYF

abundance: .
j_gene: TRBJ1-2
d_gene: TRBD1
v_gene: TRBV19
CDR3nt: TGTGCCAGTAGCCCACAGGGGGCGCATGGCTACACCTTC
CDR3aa: CASSPQGAHGYTF

abundance: few
j_gene: TRBJ1-1
d_gene: .
v_gene: TRBV19
CDR3nt: TGTGCCAGTAGTATCGAGGGAACCACTGAAGCTTTCTTT
CDR3aa: CASSIEGTTEAFF

abundance: once
j_gene: TRBJ1-1
d_gene: .
v_gene: TRBV10-3
CDR3nt: TGTGCCACCCAGACCCTCCCACAGGGGAACACTGAAGCTTTCTTT
CDR3aa: CATQTLPQGNTEAFF

abundance: .
j_gene: TRBJ1-2
d_gene: .
v_gene: TRBV19
CDR3nt: TGTGCCACCCGGGGAGATGGCTACACCTTC
CDR3aa: CATRGDGYTF

abundance: .
j_gene: TRBJ1-1
d_gene: TRBD1
v_gene: TRBV3-1/TRBV3-2
CDR3nt: TGTGCCAGCAGATCCACAGGGGGCCGATCAAACCCAGTAGAAGCTTTCTTT
CDR3aa: CASRSTGGRSNPVEAFF

abundance: .
j_gene: TRBJ1-6
d_gene: .
v_gene: TRBV23-1
CDR3nt: TGCGCCAGCAGTCCCCTTAGCAGGAGGGCAAAAAGCTCCTATAATTCACCCCTCCACTTT
CDR3aa: CASSPLSRRAKSSYNSPLHF

abundance: .
j_gene: TRBJ2-7
d_gene: TRBD2
v_gene: TRBV2
CDR3nt: TGTGCCAGCAGTACGGGGGGCGAGCAGTACTTC
CDR3aa: CASSTGGEQYF

abundance: .
j_gene: TRBJ2-7
d_gene: .
v_gene: TRBV6-5
CDR3nt: TGTGCCAGCAGAACTAGCTACGAGCAGTACTTC
CDR3aa: CASRTSYEQYF

abundance: .
j_gene: TRBJ2-5
d_gene: TRBD1
v_gene: TRBV25-1
CDR3nt: TGTGCCAGCAGTTTCGGACAGGCACAAGAGACCCAGTACTTC
CDR3aa: CASSFGQAQETQYF

abundance: .
j_gene: TRBJ1-5
d_gene: TRBD1
v_gene: TRBV19
CDR3nt: TGTGCCAGTAGGGAACAGGGGAATGCAGAGGATCAGCCCCAGCATTTT
CDR3aa: CASREQGNAEDQPQHF

abundance: .
j_gene: TRBJ2-1
d_gene: TRBD2
v_gene: TRBV3-1/TRBV3-2
CDR3nt: TGTGCCAGCAGCCAACCCTGGGAGGGGCCCAATGAGCAGTTCTTC
CDR3aa: CASSQPWEGPNEQFF

abundance: few
j_gene: TRBJ2-5
d_gene: .
v_gene: TRBV2
CDR3nt: TGTGCCAGCAGTGGACAGGCTCAAGAGACCCAGTACTTC
CDR3aa: CASSGQAQETQYF

abundance: .
j_gene: TRBJ1-2
d_gene: .
v_gene: TRBV5-1
CDR3nt: TGCGCCAGCAGCGTCGGGGGGTTATATAACTATGGCTACACCTTC
CDR3aa: CASSVGGLYNYGYTF

abundance: .
j_gene: TRBJ1-2
d_gene: TRBD1
v_gene: TRBV2
CDR3nt: TGTGCCAGCTCCCTGAACCCAGGGACAGCGTACACCTTC
CDR3aa: CASSLNPGTAYTF

abundance: .
j_gene: TRBJ1-1
d_gene: .
v_gene: TRBV30
CDR3nt: TGTGCCTGGAGTCGGGACACTGAAGCTTTCTTT
CDR3aa: CAWSRDTEAFF

abundance: .
j_gene: TRBJ2-2
d_gene: TRBD2
v_gene: TRBV4-3
CDR3nt: TGCGCCAGCAGCCAAGGCGGGGGTTGGAACACCGGGGAGCTGTTTTTT
CDR3aa: CASSQGGGWNTGELFF

abundance: .
j_gene: TRBJ1-1
d_gene: .
v_gene: TRBV7-7
CDR3nt: TGTGCCAGCAGCGAAAACCGGGAGGGGATAGCTTTCTTT
CDR3aa: CASSENREGIAFF

abundance: once
j_gene: TRBJ1-5
d_gene: TRBD1
v_gene: TRBV19
CDR3nt: TGTGCCAGTAGTACAAACAGGGGTTCGGGCCAGCCCCAGCATTTT
CDR3aa: CASSTNRGSGQPQHF

abundance: .
j_gene: TRBJ2-7
d_gene: .
v_gene: TRBV20-1
CDR3nt: TGCAGTGCTACTAGAAGCTACGAGCAGTACTTC
CDR3aa: CSATRSYEQYF

abundance: .
j_gene: TRBJ2-1
d_gene: TRBD2
v_gene: TRBV11-2
CDR3nt: TGTGCCAGCAGCTTGGGGCTAGCGGCCTACAATGAGCAGTTCTTC
CDR3aa: CASSLGLAAYNEQFF